The 28 T cell receptor beta chains below were found in one sample sequenced in a study of T cell repertoires in cytomegalovirus infection. TCRdb re-called the reads through MiXCR, storing one row per CDR3 protein. The data hold under 130,000 distinct CDR3 sequences, with around 40% observed a single time. These receptors lack a known antigen. The sample here was CD8+ T cells from cultured PBMCs, taken from culture after CMV antigen stimulation. These receptor sequences come from a human donor in good health (CMV status not recorded). Some clones in this sample may be carry-over from other donors' samples.

The rearrangement joins TRBV7-9 to TRBJ2-7, with TRBD1 identical over 9 bases. This CDR3 is 13 amino acids long. V shed 10 bases and J 5 bases; nucleotides not matched to a gene: 9. The V gene's germline CDR1 is SEHNR and CDR2 FQNEAQ (reference sequence). This CDR3 reads CATTGTGLDEQYF. The CDR3 nucleotides are TGTGCCACCACCGGGACAGGGTTGGACGAGCAGTACTTC.

In its sample, this clonotype was seen a few times. The chain is built from TRBV7-2 and TRBJ2-1; perhaps TRBD2 as D (5 bases). Germline V gene lookup returns CDR1 SGHTA and CDR2 FQGNSA. Trimming pared 1 base from V and 7 bases from J, leaving 8 bases between. This CDR3 contains 13 residues. The CDR3 loop is CASSLVSANEQFF. The CDR3 DNA reads TGTGCCAGCAGCTTAGTTAGCGCGAATGAGCAGTTCTTC.

The rearrangement uses TRBV5-6 and TRBJ1-5, with 12 bases matching TRBD1. Germline CDR1 and CDR2: SGHDT and YYEEEE. This CDR3 region has 19 residues. Trimming cost V 0 bases and J 0 bases; bases outside gene matches: 7. The DNA of the CDR3 is TGTGCCAGCAGCTTGGGGGACAGGGGGCCAGAGGCTAGCAATCAGCCCCAGCATTTT. It is translated as CASSLGDRGPEASNQPQHF.

The rearrangement joins TRBV19 to TRBJ1-2; D call uncertain. The CDR3 consists of 16 residues. Trimming pared 5 bases from V and 1 base from J, leaving 17 bases between. Germline values: CDR1 LNHDA, CDR2 SQIVND (reference sequence). The CDR3: CASSQFSASINYGYTF. CDR3 DNA: TGTGCCAGTAGTCAATTTTCAGCGAGCATTAACTATGGCTACACCTTC.

The rearrangement links TRBV12-3 or TRBV12-4 to TRBJ1-2; the D is unclear. Trimming took off 4 bases at V and 4 bases at J, with 10 bases between the two ends. The CDR3 loop spans 13 amino acids. CDR3 residues: CASSWVRSYGYTF. The CDR3 DNA follows: TGTGCCAGCAGTTGGGTCAGGAGCTATGGCTACACCTTC.

The chain links TRBV12-3 or TRBV12-4 to TRBJ2-7; TRBD1 or TRBD2 may be the D gene (5 bases each). V was cut by 5 bases and J by 2 bases, with 13 bases left in between. This CDR3 contains 14 residues. The DNA of the CDR3 is TGTGCCAGCAGTAACCGGGACGCTGCCTACGAGCAGTACTTC. It codes for CASSNRDAAYEQYF.

V and J are TRBV19 and TRBJ2-2; D gene ambiguous. This CDR3 is 13 amino acids long. V lost 3 bases and J lost 3, with 5 bases in between. The germline CDR1 and CDR2 sequences are LNHDA and SQIVND (reference sequence). The CDR3 reads CASSMVDTGELFF. The DNA of the CDR3 is TGTGCCAGTAGTATGGTAGACACCGGGGAGCTGTTTTTT.

This clonotype was observed many times. The chain is built from TRBV12-3 or TRBV12-4 and TRBJ2-1, with D perhaps matching TRBD1 (6 bases). This CDR3 contains 14 residues. Trimming took 8 bases from V and 8 from J, leaving 19 bases between them. Here the CDR3 reads CASAPWVAGDEQFF. CDR3 DNA: TGTGCCAGCGCTCCCTGGGTTGCAGGGGATGAGCAGTTCTTC.

The chain joins TRBV4-1 to TRBJ2-7, with 11 bases lining up with TRBD1. V shed 0 bases, J shed 6 bases, and the junction held 7 bases outside the gene matches. The CDR3 totals 16 residues. The germline V gene encodes CDR1 MGHRA and CDR2 YSYEKL. The CDR3 DNA reads as TGCGCCAGCAGCCAAGAAAGAACCGGGACAGGGGGCGAGCAGTACTTC. This codes for CASSQERTGTGGEQYF.

This clonotype was picked up a small number of times. The chain joins TRBV19 to TRBJ2-7; possibly TRBD2 for D (6 bases). Per the germline V gene, CDR1 is LNHDA and CDR2 is SQIVND (reference sequence). CDR3 length: 15 amino acids. V lost 5 bases, J lost 5 bases, and 19 bases lay in between. CDR3 sequence: CASSPAGGSWHEQYF. CDR3 sequence (DNA): TGTGCCAGTAGTCCCGCCGGGGGATCATGGCACGAGCAGTACTTC.

The V and J genes are TRBV7-2 and TRBJ2-3; perhaps TRBD2 as D (7 bases). V was trimmed by 5 bases and J by 6 bases, leaving 21 bases between them. Germline V gene lookup returns CDR1 SGHTA and CDR2 FQGNSA. The CDR3 loop spans 16 amino acids. CDR3 bases: TGTGCCAGCAGCCCTAGGGCGGCGGGGGCCGGCGATACGCAGTATTTT. Its translation is CASSPRAAGAGDTQYF.

In its sample, this clonotype was seen a few times. The chain links TRBV7-6 to TRBJ1-1; D unclear. The germline V gene encodes CDR1 SGHVS and CDR2 FNYEAQ. The V gene lost 1 base and the J gene lost 5 bases, with 8 bases spanning the gap. This CDR3 has 13 residues. The CDR3 loop is CASSLEVWTEAFF. The DNA for the CDR3 is TGTGCCAGCAGCTTAGAGGTATGGACTGAAGCTTTCTTT.

This chain connects TRBV19 to TRBJ1-2, with 9 bases fitting TRBD1. After removal of 2 bases from V and 7 bases from J, the junction contained 11 bases not matched to a gene. Germline V gene data show CDR1 as LNHDA and CDR2 as SQIVND (reference sequence). The CDR3 totals 16 residues. CDR3 region: CASSIWDRDYHGGYTF. CDR3 bases: TGTGCCAGTAGTATATGGGACAGGGACTACCATGGTGGCTACACCTTC.

The sample holds a few counts of this clonotype. V gene TRBV19 combines with J gene TRBJ1-2, with D hard to call. Germline V lookup: CDR1 LNHDA, CDR2 SQIVND (reference sequence). Trimming removed 6 bases at V and 0 bases at J, with 11 bases between. CDR3 length: 14 residues. This chain's CDR3 is CASREIGANYGYTF. In nucleotides, the CDR3 is TGTGCCAGTAGAGAGATTGGGGCTAACTATGGCTACACCTTC.

The chain recombines TRBV20-1 with TRBJ2-7; D possibly corresponds to TRBD2 (6 bases). Trimming took off 6 bases at V and 9 bases at J, with 18 bases between the two ends. Germline loops: CDR1 DFQATT, CDR2 SNEGSKA (reference sequence). The CDR3 has 12 residues. The CDR3 loop reads CSARSSAGWQYF. CDR3 in DNA: TGCAGTGCCAGATCAAGCGCGGGGTGGCAGTACTTC.

In this sample, this clonotype turned up a few times. The chain has TRBV7-6 and TRBJ1-4; the match to TRBD1 covers 9 bases. Germline-derived CDR1 and CDR2 are SGHVS and FNYEAQ. V lost 6 bases, J lost 8 bases, and 13 bases stayed unmatched. There are 16 residues in the CDR3. CDR3 sequence: CASRRGQGFANEKLFF. The CDR3 DNA follows: TGTGCCAGCAGGCGAGGACAGGGGTTTGCAAACGAAAAACTGTTTTTT.

The table lists this clonotype with a few counts. The chain employs TRBV7-4 and TRBJ2-7, with D hard to call. The CDR3 covers 13 residues. V was trimmed by 1 base and J by 2 bases, leaving 6 bases between them. Germline-derived CDR1 and CDR2 are SGHVT and SQSDAQ. Written as DNA, the CDR3 is TGTGCCAGCAGCTTAGGGGAAACCTACGAGCAGTACTTC. Its translation: CASSLGETYEQYF.

This clonotype was seen only a few times. J is TRBJ2-7 and V is TRBV7-9; D possibly corresponds to TRBD1 (6 bases). The V gene's germline CDR1 is SEHNR and CDR2 FQNEAQ (reference sequence). The CDR3 contains 14 residues. Trimming left V 6 bases short and J 5 bases short, with 17 bases between. The CDR3: CASSSGVQGHEQYF. CDR3 nucleotide sequence: TGTGCCAGCAGTTCTGGGGTCCAGGGGCACGAGCAGTACTTC.

The V and J genes are TRBV9 and TRBJ2-3; perhaps TRBD2 as D (5 bases). CDR1 is SGDLS, CDR2 YYNGEE, per germline. The CDR3 contains 16 residues. V lost 3 bases and J 0 bases, leaving 14 bases between the germline ends. This CDR3 reads CASSAAGVLSTDTQYF. Written as DNA, the CDR3 is TGTGCCAGCAGCGCCGCCGGGGTGCTCAGCACAGATACGCAGTATTTT. The whole variable domain, remainder taken from reference TRBV9 and TRBJ2-3, is DSGVTQTPKHLITATGQRVTLRCSPRSGDLSVYWYQQSLDQGLQFLIQYYNGEERAKGNILERFSAQQFPDLHSELNLSSLELGDSALYFCASSAAGVLSTDTQYFGPGTRLTVL.

The gene calls are TRBV9 and TRBJ2-1; D may be TRBD1 or TRBD2 (5 bases each). The germline CDR1 and CDR2 sequences are SGDLS and YYNGEE. Trimming removed 0 bases from V and 1 base from J, with 11 bases in between. The CDR3 consists of 16 residues. The CDR3 coding sequence is TGTGCCAGCAGCGTAGCTGGGGGTGGGTCCTACAATGAGCAGTTCTTC. It codes for CASSVAGGGSYNEQFF.

This clonotype showed up just a few times. The rearrangement joins TRBV11-3 to TRBJ1-1, with a tentative D call TRBD1 (5 bases). V was pared by 3 bases and J by 4 bases, with 12 bases between. CDR3 length: 14 residues. The germline V gene has CDR1 SGHNT and CDR2 YENEEA. The CDR3 here is CASSLRGTFTEAFF. The CDR3 DNA sequence: TGTGCCAGCAGCTTGAGAGGGACCTTCACTGAAGCTTTCTTT. Variable domain in full (rest from reference TRBV11-3 and TRBJ1-1): EAGVVQSPRYKIIEKKQPVAFWCNPISGHNTLYWYLQNLGQGPELLIRYENEEAVDDSQLPKDRFSAERLKGVDSTLKIQPAELGDSAVYLCASSLRGTFTEAFFGQGTRLTVV.

The gene calls are TRBV7-9 and TRBJ1-2; a weak D match, TRBD1 (5 bases). CDR1 and CDR2 from the germline V gene are SEHNR and FQNEAQ (reference sequence). The V end lost 10 bases, the J end lost 0 bases, and 12 bases lay between the germline ends. The CDR3 is 13 amino acids. The CDR3 sequence: CATPTVTNYGYTF. The CDR3 nucleotides read TGTGCCACCCCGACAGTCACTAACTATGGCTACACCTTC.

The chain joins TRBV3-1 to TRBJ2-1; the D call may be TRBD1 or TRBD2 (5 bases each). Per germline, CDR1 LGHDT and CDR2 YNNKEL (reference sequence). Trimming cost V 0 bases and J 4 bases, with 10 bases left between them. The length of the CDR3 is 15 residues. The CDR3 spells CASSQDLGEYNEQFF. CDR3 coding DNA: TGTGCCAGCAGCCAAGATTTGGGGGAGTACAATGAGCAGTTCTTC.

This clonotype showed up just a few times. This chain connects TRBV12-3 or TRBV12-4 to TRBJ1-5; 9 bases fit TRBD1. After removal of 5 bases from V and 6 bases from J, the junction contained 2 bases not matched to a gene. The CDR3 runs 13 residues. The CDR3 sequence is CASSGQGSQPQHF. DNA of the CDR3: TGTGCCAGCAGTGGACAGGGGAGTCAGCCCCAGCATTTT.

The genes are TRBV12-3 or TRBV12-4 and TRBJ2-2; 9 bases map to TRBD1. V shed 5 bases and J 4 bases; nucleotides not matched to a gene: 2. This CDR3 spans 14 amino acids. CDR3 region: CASSPDRGTGELFF. CDR3 nucleotides: TGTGCCAGCAGTCCGGACAGGGGCACCGGGGAGCTGTTTTTT.

This clonotype was counted between two and nine times. The V and J genes are TRBV4-1 and TRBJ2-7; D possibly matches TRBD1 or TRBD2 (5 bases each). The CDR3 is 15 residues long. V dropped 3 bases and J dropped 2 bases, with 14 bases sitting between them. CDR1 and CDR2 (germline): MGHRA, YSYEKL. Here the CDR3 DNA reads TGCGCCAGCAGCCAGGGGGTAGGGGACCCCTACGAGCAGTACTTC. It codes for CASSQGVGDPYEQYF.

This clonotype was seen only a few times. V gene TRBV7-6 combines with J gene TRBJ2-1; 15 nucleotides line up with TRBD2. From germline, CDR1 is SGHVS and CDR2 FNYEAQ. The V segment lost 6 bases and the J segment 8 bases; nucleotides outside the gene matches: 5. The CDR3 has 15 residues. The CDR3 reads CASSRTSGGEDEQFF. CDR3 DNA sequence: TGTGCCAGCAGTCGGACTAGCGGGGGGGAGGATGAGCAGTTCTTC.

This chain joins TRBV7-3 and TRBJ2-7; perhaps TRBD2 as D (6 bases). Germline V gives CDR1 SGHTA, CDR2 FQGTGA. The ends were cut back, 1 base at V and 6 bases at J, with 13 bases in the middle. This CDR3 is built from 14 residues. The CDR3 loop reads CASSLSGDGSEQYF. Here the CDR3 DNA reads TGTGCCAGCAGCTTAAGCGGGGACGGTAGCGAGCAGTACTTC. Drawing the rest from reference TRBV7-3 and TRBJ2-7, the complete variable domain is GAGVSQTPSNKVTEKGKYVELRCDPISGHTALYWYRQSLGQGPEFLIYFQGTGAADDSGLPNDRFFAVRPEGSVSTLKIQRTERGDSAVYLCASSLSGDGSEQYFGPGTRLTVT.